This note documents a single T cell receptor beta chain sequence. What this receptor recognizes is not known. No base-level quality is on record; no much larger clone is a single base apart. Taken from cysteine to phenylalanine, the CDR3 has 15 residues. The retained sequence is limited to the CDR3, 45 bases, with the frame set at the first base. Ends trimmed: V by 5 bases, J by 3 bases; bases unmatched to a gene: 7. The germline V gene specifies MRHNA as CDR1 and SNTAGT as CDR2. Libraries came from the immunoSEQ multiplex PCR assay. For the multiplex PCR, a mixture combining 60 forward primers for TCR Vbeta segments and 13 reverse primers for TCR Jbeta segments was used. Amplification of the CDR3 region of rearranged TCR beta genes was performed with a multiplex PCR assay on genomic DNA. Amplified TCR beta libraries were sequenced as 87-base-pair reads on the Illumina HiSeq System. In the paper's pipeline: Across the roughly 640 repertoires, a later analysis counted approximately 83 million unique TCR beta chains, roughly 11 million of which were shared by at least two donors. To remove PCR and sequencing errors, raw reads were error-corrected and collapsed into unique sequences using a nearest-neighbor algorithm that merged closely related sequences. CDR3 sequences were aligned to IMGT reference sequences to assign V, D and J gene segments. For a sequence to be retained, at least a six-nucleotide match to both a V gene segment and a J gene segment was required. Rearrangements were called productive when the CDR3 lacked stop codons and stayed in frame with V and J; all others were non-productive. CDR3 was defined according to IMGT convention as the region running from the second conserved V-encoded cysteine to the conserved J-encoded phenylalanine. In an earlier analysis of 587 of the donors, sequences lacking an unambiguous match to a single V gene segment were excluded. An earlier analysis of a few hundred of the donors classified V segments as functional when productive rearrangements were above 56.7% and as segregating when the standard deviation between donors was above 5%. A statistical classification framework was built to diagnose cytomegalovirus status from the catalog of TCR beta chain sequences. V and J gene assignment, in a later analysis, came from comparing TCR nucleotide sequences with IMGT/GENE-DB human TR gene sequences. The TCRdist pipeline was used in a later analysis to assign CDR3 sequences and most-parsimonious VDJ recombination scenarios. In a later analysis, each TCR beta chain was defined by its CDR3 amino acid sequence together with its V-gene family, and reads lacking a unique V-gene family were excluded. A later analysis removed 500 to 600 highly shared, low-generation-probability nucleotide sequences to deal with suspected cross-contamination and a sequencing artifact. In a later analysis, a clonal expansion index for each public chain was calculated from normalized within-repertoire ranks of inferred template counts. A later analysis computed generation probabilities with a VDJ recombination model fitted to out-of-frame rearrangements, and checked the results against IGoR. In a later analysis, TCR-TCR, TCR-HLA and TCR-CMV co-occurrence was scored with hypergeometric tests, and a repertoire-size bias correction was applied to TCR pairs. In a later analysis, false discovery rates were estimated by permuting HLA or CMV assignments 20 times. In a later analysis, co-occurring TCRs were grouped using DBSCAN, and TCRdist sequence similarity was added for clustering within HLA-allele-positive subsets. For co-occurrence clustering, repertoires with fewer than 30,000 or more than 120,000 public chains were excluded, along with several repertoires with anomalous nucleotide sharing. This is the immuneACCESS table as TCRdb keeps it, with only in-frame sequences that have V and J called. A part of the clones is gone; compared with another copy, unresolved V genes explain less than half, and the rest is unexplained. V and J calls plus clone size are reproduced from that table; the DNA served to infer D and trimming. Here the sample has roughly 160,000 clones; roughly 80% occur a single time. The leading ten clones occupy 0.35% to 0.4% of the sample.

The entry originates in a study of cytomegalovirus exposure and HLA in healthy donors (dated by TCRdb to about 2017). General notes on the study: An earlier analysis of approximately 640 of the donors reported approximately 270 Gb of sequence data and some 100 million unique TCR beta sequences from 150 million to 200 million T cells. HLA typing included class I and class II loci at four-digit resolution. An earlier analysis of some 600 of the donors applied high-throughput TCR beta sequencing to assess whether each TCR beta V gene segment acted as functional or pseudogenic. Typing coverage differed by locus: A, B, C, DRB1 and DQB1 were typed in about 620-630 donors, DQA1 in 522, DPA1 in 600 to 610, and DPB1 in approximately 450. Of the 350 to 450 genotyped donors, over 70% fell in the genetic ancestry cluster associated with self-reported Caucasian donors. In a later analysis, previously published TCR beta repertoires from 666 donors were re-analyzed and high-resolution HLA genotyping was added so that TCR occurrence patterns could be studied. Because of strong linkage in the cohort, 4 to 6 DR-DQ haplotypes were treated as single units for association and clustering. Donor age, sex, ethnicity and CMV serostatus were compiled alongside the repertoire data. The study aimed to test whether signatures of past pathogen exposure could be identified by cataloging public T cell receptors. The study profiled the T cell repertoires of about 720 subjects by immunosequencing and related them to cytomegalovirus serostatus. In addition to the first cohort of roughly 670 subjects, a separate validation cohort of approximately 130 different subjects was used. A later genetic analysis took genome-wide SNP genotypes for about three fifths of the 666 donors and used that subset as a discovery cohort. Across 300 to 500 genotyped donors of the cohort, an average of about 200,000 unique TCR beta nucleotide sequences per donor were sequenced, and 15% to 20% of those sequences were non-productive. An early release covering roughly 600 HLA-typed donors comprised around 300 gigabases of sequencing data and 65 million to 100 million unique TCR sequences. The study combined high-throughput TCR immunosequencing, statistical association of individual TCRs with disease status, and machine learning to predict cytomegalovirus infection status. Every repertoire in the discovery cohort had been generated on one and the same sequencing platform. In the later analysis, no new phenotypic data were used to find candidate immune exposures; instead, reliance was placed on TCR beta sequences and their occurrence across donors.

In total, around 600 healthy bone marrow donors made up the cohort. At the time of sampling, all cohort members were nominally healthy, though unrecorded immune exposures were likely present. The donor tested CMV seronegative, placing the donor among the 350 or so seronegative members of the cohort. A peripheral blood sample was provided by each donor, and peripheral blood mononuclear cells were used for TCR beta sequencing. The Qiagen DNeasy Blood Extraction Kit was used to extract genomic DNA from the blood cell samples. Broad study findings and their caveats: An earlier analysis of 587 of the donors showed that most TCR beta V segments appeared in productive rearrangements either about 87% or about 30% of the time, which broadly matched IMGT annotations. It was suggested by the authors that the approach could potentially be generalized to other disease states and immunological phenotypes. A later genetic analysis reported fewer N-insertions in productive TCRs among donors in an Asian-associated ancestry cluster than the 666-donor mean. A cluster of highly shared sequence variants was judged likely to represent a technical artifact of the sequencing pipeline. Some IMGT-functional V segments, including TRBV6-2 and TRBV6-3, could not be distinguished by the 87-base-pair reads and were therefore excluded. A further reported finding was that TCR beta sequences accurately predicted the HLA-A and HLA-B alleles for most subjects in the first cohort. Correlated functional status among segregating V segments might reflect linkage disequilibrium, but an unknown experimental factor could not be ruled out. Three of the identified cytomegalovirus-associated TCR beta chains were confirmed in vitro to be specific for cytomegalovirus antigens. In a later analysis, the rate of TCR association differed among HLA loci, with DRB1 alleles having the most associated TCRs and HLA-C alleles having the fewest. In a later analysis, several top co-occurrence clusters were reported to appear linked to parvovirus B19, influenza, CMV and Epstein-Barr virus. The only immune exposure information available for the cohort was CMV serostatus. Because counts were too low, more than 15 rarely observed V segments, including chromosome 9 orphons, were left out of the earlier analysis of roughly 600 of the donors. When HLA alleles, especially DR and DQ, strongly co-occurred, attributing TCR associations to individual alleles was difficult. Compared with equally common non-associated chains, HLA-associated TCR beta chains in a later analysis were more clonally expanded and had lower generation probabilities. Only TCR beta chains were sequenced in this cohort, and the absence of alpha or paired-chain data limited detectable features. Most TCR sequences were seen in very few donors, while some public TCRs were found in many individuals. The study gave a list of some 150 TCR beta chains associated with cytomegalovirus. HLA typing was unavailable for some donors at each locus, so association tests used only the typed subset. The classifier was reported to diagnose cytomegalovirus status with high specificity and sensitivity in both the original and validation cohorts. Sequencing depth was assumed to be roughly uniform across donors in the presence/absence analyses, though that assumption may not hold. An association between a missense DCLRE1C variant and V-gene and J-gene trimming of TCR beta chains was found in a later genetic analysis and replicated in an independent cohort. At a false discovery rate of 0.05, a later analysis linked some 17,000 TCR beta sequences to specific HLA alleles. A later analysis found that most CMV-associated TCR beta chains appeared HLA-restricted, with HLA associations seemingly driven largely by CMV exposure.

The V and J genes are TRBV6-4 and TRBJ2-3; 8 bases in between match TRBD2. The sequencing input was PBMCs. This receptor was obtained from a boy under 10 years old in good health and CMV-seronegative. The base sequence is TGTGCCAGCAGTCCCAGCGGGAGCGAGACAGATACGCAGTATTTT. Its amino acids are CASSPSGSETDTQYF.